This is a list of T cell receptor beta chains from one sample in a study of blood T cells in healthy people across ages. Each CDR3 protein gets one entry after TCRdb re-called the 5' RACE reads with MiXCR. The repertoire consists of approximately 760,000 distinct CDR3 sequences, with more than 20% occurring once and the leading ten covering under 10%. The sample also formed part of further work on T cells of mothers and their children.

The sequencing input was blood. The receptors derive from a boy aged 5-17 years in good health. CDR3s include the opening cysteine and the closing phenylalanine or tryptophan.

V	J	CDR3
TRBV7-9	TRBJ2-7	CASSPGQVVHEQYF
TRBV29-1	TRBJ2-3	CSVEDPQGARADTQYF
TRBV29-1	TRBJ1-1	CSVVLNTEAFF
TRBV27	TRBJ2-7	CASSLSALAGAEQYF
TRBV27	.	CASSLYPGGAYNEQFF
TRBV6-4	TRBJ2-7	CASSDSERIGFF
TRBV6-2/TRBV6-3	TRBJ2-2	CASSSTETSPTGELFF
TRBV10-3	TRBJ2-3	CAISETAGEDTQYF
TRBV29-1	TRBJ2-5	CSVPPGEKTVTQYF
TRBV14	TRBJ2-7	CASSQVVGSLYGEQYF
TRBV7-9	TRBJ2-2	CASSPPGRDTGELFF
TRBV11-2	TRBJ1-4	CASSRQGVSEKLFF
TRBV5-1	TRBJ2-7	CASSLKRGEQYF
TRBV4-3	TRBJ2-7	CASSQESDYEQYF
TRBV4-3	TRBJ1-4	CASSQDRGGNEKLFF
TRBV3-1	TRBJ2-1	CASTKSGRAYNEQFF
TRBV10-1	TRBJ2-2	CASSGSITGELFF
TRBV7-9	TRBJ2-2	CASTSVGSGELFF
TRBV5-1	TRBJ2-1	CANKRDLDYNEQFF
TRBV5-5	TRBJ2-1	CASSLALQAIEQFF
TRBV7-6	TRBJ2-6	CASSPGGVGANVLTF
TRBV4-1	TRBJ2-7	CASSQDGNGYEQYF
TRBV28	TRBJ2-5	CASSFRLAGGETQYF
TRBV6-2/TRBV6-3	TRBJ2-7	CASSYQLGTDSYEQYF
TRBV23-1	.	CASPLGQGACEQFF
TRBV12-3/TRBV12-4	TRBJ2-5	CASSLLTQETQYF
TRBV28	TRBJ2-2	CASSRDRGPTGELFF
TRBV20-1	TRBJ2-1	CSASSRELVYNEQFF
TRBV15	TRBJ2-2	CATSVRTSGRTGELFF